This TCR beta chain was profiled in a study of blood T cells in healthy people across ages. About the research overall: Per every two T cells, about one barcoded beta molecule was captured by template switching. Study-wide results and limits: Aged donors had fewer naive CD4+ cells and lower diversity than long-lived donors.

Researchers isolated at least 6 million PBMCs per sample. The CDR3 covers 15 residues. The ends lost 5 bases at V and 4 bases at J; junction bases unmatched: 8. The germline V gene encodes CDR1 DFQATT and CDR2 SNEGSKA (reference sequence). A word on this clonotype: Its antigen is not known.

A sample-barcoded 5' primer and a J-beta primer mix were used in a second PCR of roughly 7 to 11 cycles. The template-switch adaptor was a 5' adaptor with 12 random nucleotides. It tagged each cDNA molecule. Using its own MiXCR run on the 5' RACE reads, TCRdb lists one record per CDR3 protein. This repertoire shows approximately 810,000 distinct CDR3 sequences, about 30% found once; its top ten account for 17%. The chain uses TRBV20-1 and TRBJ2-5; 12 positions agree with TRBD2. This TCR derives from a woman older than 75 in good health. Material for sequencing was blood. The DNA for the CDR3 is TGCAGTGCTTCCCCATCTAGCGGGGGGGCAGAGACCCAGTACTTC. Amino acid sequence: CSASPSSGGAETQYF.